This T cell receptor beta chain is drawn from a study of blood T cell repertoires in COVID-19. The CDR3 extends over 14 amino acids. Germline CDR1 reads ENHRY; CDR2 reads SYGVKD. The V end lost 6 bases, the J end lost 4 bases, and 13 bases lay between the germline ends. Sequencing was performed with immunoSEQ multiplex PCR; in TCRdb, only in-frame clones are kept and a portion is missing. The sample has fewer than 250,000 clones, 90% seen once. Sample: PBMCs or T cells enriched from blood (not recorded which). The V gene is TRBV10-3, the J gene TRBJ1-5; D might be TRBD1 (5 bases). This receptor was identified in a man aged 45-65 years who had been exposed to COVID-19. CDR3: CAIRSGGVNQPQHF. The DNA of the CDR3 is TGTGCCATCAGATCGGGGGGGGTTAATCAGCCCCAGCATTTT.